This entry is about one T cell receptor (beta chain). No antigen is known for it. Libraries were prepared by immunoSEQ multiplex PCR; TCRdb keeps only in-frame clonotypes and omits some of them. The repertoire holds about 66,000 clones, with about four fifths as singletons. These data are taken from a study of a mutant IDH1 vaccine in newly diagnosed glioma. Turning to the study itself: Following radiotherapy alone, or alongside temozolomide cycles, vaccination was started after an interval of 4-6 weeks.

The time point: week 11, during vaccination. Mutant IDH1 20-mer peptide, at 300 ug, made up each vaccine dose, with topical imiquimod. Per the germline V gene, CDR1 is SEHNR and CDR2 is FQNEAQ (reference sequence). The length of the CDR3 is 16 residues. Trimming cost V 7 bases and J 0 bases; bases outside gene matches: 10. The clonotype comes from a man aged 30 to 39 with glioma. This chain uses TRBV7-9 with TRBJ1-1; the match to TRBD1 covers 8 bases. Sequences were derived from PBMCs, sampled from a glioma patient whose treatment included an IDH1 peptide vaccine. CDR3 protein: CASIKGAGGLNTEAFF. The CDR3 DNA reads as TGTGCCAGCATAAAAGGGGCAGGGGGCCTGAACACTGAAGCTTTCTTT.